This T cell receptor beta chain originates from a study of blood T cell repertoires in COVID-19. Study-level information: The United States, Italy and Spain were the sources of the acute and convalescent COVID-19 samples. Nucleic acid was either cDNA or gDNA, and it came from T cells, B-cell-depleted T cells, or PBMCs.

Germline V gives CDR1 LGHDT, CDR2 YNNKEL (reference sequence). The length of the CDR3 is 15 residues. Trimming left V 0 bases short and J 8 bases short, with 14 bases between. The cohort comprised adults aged about 18 to 100 years residing in about two dozen US areas. Recovered status applied to Cohort 3 donors who had two consecutive negative PCRs. It also applied to those with clearance or with symptom resolution. Assay used: immunoSEQ multiplex PCR; TCRdb lists only in-frame clones, some missing. The sample contains 300,000 to 350,000 clones, roughly 87% of which appear only once. Sequencing was performed on PBMCs or T cells enriched from blood (not recorded which). The receptor was derived from a woman between 18 and 29 years old who had recovered from COVID-19. This sequence joins TRBV3-1 (or the pseudogene TRBV3-2) and TRBJ2-1; tentatively, D is TRBD2 (5 bases). Written as DNA, the CDR3 is TGTGCCAGCAGCCAAGATACGGACTGGATACATGAGCAGTTCTTC. This translates into CASSQDTDWIHEQFF.